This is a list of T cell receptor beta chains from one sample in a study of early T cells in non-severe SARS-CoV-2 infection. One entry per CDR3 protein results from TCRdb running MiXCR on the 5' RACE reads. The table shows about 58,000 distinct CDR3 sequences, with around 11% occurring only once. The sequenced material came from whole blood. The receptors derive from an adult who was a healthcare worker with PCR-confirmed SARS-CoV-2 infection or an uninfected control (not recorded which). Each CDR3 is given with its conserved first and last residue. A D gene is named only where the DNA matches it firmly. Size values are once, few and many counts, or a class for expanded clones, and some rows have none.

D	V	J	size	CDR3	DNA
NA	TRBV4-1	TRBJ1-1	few	CASSSDRSLEAFF	TGCGCCAGCAGCTCTGACAGGTCGCTTGAAGCTTTCTTT
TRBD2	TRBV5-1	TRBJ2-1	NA	CASSPPGGSGFIEQFF	TGCGCCAGCAGCCCACCGGGCGGGAGCGGTTTTATAGAGCAGTTCTTC
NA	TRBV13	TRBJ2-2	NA	CASDRRTSPGELFF	TGTGCCAGCGACCGCCGTACTAGCCCCGGGGAGCTGTTTTTT
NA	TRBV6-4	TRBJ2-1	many	CASSDSGGSSYNEQFF	TGTGCCAGCAGTGACTCAGGGGGGAGCTCCTACAATGAGCAGTTCTTC
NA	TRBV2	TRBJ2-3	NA	CASSKEGRDTQYF	TGTGCCAGCAGTAAGGAGGGTCGGGATACGCAGTATTTT
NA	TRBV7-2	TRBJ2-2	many	CASSLVLNTGELFF	TGTGCCAGCAGCTTAGTTCTGAACACCGGGGAGCTGTTTTTT
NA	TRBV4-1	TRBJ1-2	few	CASSQDNNYGYTF	TGCGCCAGCAGCCAGGACAACAACTATGGCTACACCTTC
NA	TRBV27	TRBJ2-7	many	CASSFNGGDYEQYF	TGTGCCAGCAGTTTTAACGGAGGAGACTACGAGCAGTACTTC
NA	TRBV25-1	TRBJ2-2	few	CASSGVTGELFF	TGTGCCAGCAGTGGGGTCACCGGGGAGCTGTTTTTT
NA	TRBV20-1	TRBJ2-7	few	CSAPRDLNEQYF	TGCAGTGCTCCCCGGGACTTAAACGAGCAGTACTTC
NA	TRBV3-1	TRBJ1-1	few	CATQRGTEAFF	TGTGCCACCCAAAGGGGTACCGAAGCTTTCTTT
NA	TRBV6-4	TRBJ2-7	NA	CVARVYEQYF	TGTGTCGCCAGAGTGTACGAGCAGTACTTC
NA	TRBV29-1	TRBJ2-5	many	CSVGRSRRDQETQYF	TGCAGCGTTGGTCGATCACGGAGGGATCAAGAGACCCAGTACTTC
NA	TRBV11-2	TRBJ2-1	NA	CASSLTGYNEQFF	TGTGCCAGCAGCTTGACAGGTTACAATGAGCAGTTCTTC
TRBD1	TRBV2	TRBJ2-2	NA	CASSGETGAFSGELFF	TGTGCCAGCAGTGGGGAAACAGGGGCATTTTCCGGGGAGCTGTTTTTT
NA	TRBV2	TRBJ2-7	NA	CASRSEGSYEQYF	TGTGCCAGCAGATCCGAGGGATCCTACGAGCAGTACTTC
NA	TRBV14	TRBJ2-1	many	CASSQVTSSYYNEQFF	TGTGCCAGCAGCCAAGTAACTAGCTCCTACTACAATGAGCAGTTCTTC
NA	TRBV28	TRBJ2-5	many	CASSANAGWQETQYF	TGTGCCAGCAGCGCGAATGCAGGGTGGCAAGAGACCCAGTACTTC
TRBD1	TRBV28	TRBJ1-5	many	CASSLGQGDQPQHF	TGTGCCAGCAGTTTGGGACAGGGGGATCAGCCCCAGCATTTT
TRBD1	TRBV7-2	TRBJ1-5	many	CASSPDRAQGPQHF	TGTGCCAGCAGCCCCGACAGGGCCCAAGGGCCCCAGCATTTT
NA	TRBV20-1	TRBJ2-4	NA	CSASTGLGKNIQYF	TGCAGTGCTAGCACCGGGCTCGGCAAAAACATTCAGTACTTC
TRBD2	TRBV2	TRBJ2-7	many	CASMVREGPRGQYF	TGTGCCAGCATGGTCCGGGAGGGCCCTCGTGGGCAGTACTTC
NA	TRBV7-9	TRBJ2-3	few	CASSTRQTDSTRRHTDTQYF	TGTGCCAGCAGCACCCGACAGACTGATTCTACCCGAAGGCACACAGATACGCAGTATTTT
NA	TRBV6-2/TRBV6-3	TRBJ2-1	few	CASSNPPDEQFF	TGTGCCAGCAGTAATCCCCCTGATGAGCAGTTCTTC
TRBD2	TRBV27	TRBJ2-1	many	CASSLGLAIEQFF	TGTGCCAGCAGTTTGGGACTAGCGATTGAGCAGTTCTTC
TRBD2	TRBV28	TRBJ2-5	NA	CASSPTSGRHTAQYF	TGTGCCAGCAGTCCAACTAGCGGGAGGCATACGGCCCAGTACTTC
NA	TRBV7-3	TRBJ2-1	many	CASSEVLDSYNEQFF	TGTGCCAGCAGCGAGGTGCTGGATTCCTACAATGAGCAGTTCTTC
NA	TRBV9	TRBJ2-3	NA	CASTEAGNTDTQYF	TGTGCCAGCACGGAGGCGGGAAACACAGATACGCAGTATTTT
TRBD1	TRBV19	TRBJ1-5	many	CASSTRDRVSNQPQHF	TGTGCCAGTAGTACTCGGGACAGGGTTAGCAATCAGCCCCAGCATTTT
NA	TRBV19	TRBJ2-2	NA	CASSNPNTGELFF	TGTGCCAGTAGTAACCCGAACACCGGGGAGCTGTTTTTT
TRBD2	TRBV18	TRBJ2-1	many	CASSPTSGGNNEQFF	TGTGCCAGCTCTCCCACTAGCGGGGGGAACAATGAGCAGTTCTTC
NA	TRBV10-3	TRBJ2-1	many	CATGVREFDEQFF	TGTGCCACGGGGGTACGGGAGTTCGATGAGCAGTTCTTC
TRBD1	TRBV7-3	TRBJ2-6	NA	CASSRNGDRRAGANVLTF	TGTGCCAGCAGCCGGAATGGGGACAGAAGGGCTGGGGCCAACGTCCTGACTTTC
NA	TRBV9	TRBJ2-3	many	CASSSSTHSTDTQYF	TGTGCCAGCAGCTCGTCGACCCACAGCACAGATACGCAGTATTTT
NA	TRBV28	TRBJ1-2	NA	CASSGDMGYTF	TGTGCCAGCAGTGGGGACATGGGCTACACCTTC
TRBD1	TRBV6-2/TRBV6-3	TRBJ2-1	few	CASSPGQDSYNEQFF	TGTGCCAGCAGTCCAGGACAGGACTCCTACAATGAGCAGTTCTTC
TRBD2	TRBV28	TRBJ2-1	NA	CASSPSRLAPYF	TGTGCCAGCAGCCCTTCTCGACTAGCTCCCTACTTC
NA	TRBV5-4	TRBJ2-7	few	CASRSGGQGPSYEQYF	TGTGCCAGCAGGTCTGGGGGCCAGGGCCCCTCCTACGAGCAGTACTTC
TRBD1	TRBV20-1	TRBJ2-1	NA	CSANHRQGPSEQFF	TGCAGTGCTAATCACCGACAGGGACCGTCTGAGCAGTTCTTC
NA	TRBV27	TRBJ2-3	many	CASSLFVGRGDTQYF	TGTGCCAGCAGTTTATTTGTGGGAAGGGGAGATACGCAGTATTTT
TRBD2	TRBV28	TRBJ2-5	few	CASSVAGGGETQYF	TGTGCCAGCAGTGTAGCGGGAGGGGGAGAGACCCAGTACTTC
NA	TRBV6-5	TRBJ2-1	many	CASRAGAAASYNEQFF	TGTGCCAGCAGGGCCGGGGCGGCTGCCTCCTACAATGAGCAGTTCTTC